This TCR beta chain was recovered during a study of spatial heterogeneity in lung cancer. Study in general: Raw-read counts averaged over ten per unique TCR and UMI combination.

Time point defined: sample taken at primary tumor resection. Sequencing of whole RNA from tumor, nontumor lung or frozen PBMC involved no sorting. This clonotype was seen ten or more times. The antigen remains unidentified. General observations from the study: Ubiquitous expanded tumor TCRs were seen in blood more at resection than at follow-up.

In TCRdb, the 5' RACE reads were re-called with MiXCR into one record per CDR3 protein. This table has roughly 48,000 distinct CDR3 sequences, roughly 5% appearing once. The sequence was collected from a male donor with early-stage non-small cell lung cancer. The sample here was PBMCs, taken at surgery.

The CDR3 spells CSVDNGLEQYF. The CDR3 nucleotides are TGCAGCGTTGATAACGGGCTCGAGCAGTACTTC. The rearrangement joins TRBV29-1 to TRBJ2-7, with D uncertain. Germline V gene sequence: CDR1 SQVTM, CDR2 ANQGSEA. With 3 bases removed from V and 6 bases from J, the gap between germline ends came to 9 bases. The CDR3 is 11 residues long.